This T cell receptor beta chain was sequenced for a study of blood T cell repertoires in COVID-19. As handled by the study authors: Reference gene primer amplification gave estimated nucleated cell counts. Profiled with immunoSEQ multiplex PCR; TCRdb holds only in-frame clones, not every one. V and J calls and clone size are copied from that table; D and trimming were computed from the DNA. The sample lists approximately 140,000 clones; 84% were seen once. Germline assignment: CDR1 SGHVS and CDR2 FQNEAQ. The CDR3 is 16 amino acids. Trimming pared 2 bases from V and 7 bases from J, leaving 15 bases between. This clone has just a few counts.

The sequence was obtained from a human donor in a cohort sampled during active COVID-19. The chain links TRBV7-8 to TRBJ1-6; D is uncertain. The specimen sequenced was peripheral blood. The CDR3 is CASSLRVDLRNSPLHF. The CDR3 coding sequence is TGTGCCAGCAGCTTAAGAGTAGACTTGAGGAATTCACCCCTCCACTTT. The full variable domain, its missing parts supplied by reference TRBV7-8 and TRBJ1-6, is GAGVSQSPRYKVAKRGQDVALRCDPISGHVSLFWYQQALGQGPEFLTYFQNEAQLDKSGLPSDRFFAERPEGSVSTLKIQRTQQEDSAVYLCASSLRVDLRNSPLHFGNGTRLTVT.